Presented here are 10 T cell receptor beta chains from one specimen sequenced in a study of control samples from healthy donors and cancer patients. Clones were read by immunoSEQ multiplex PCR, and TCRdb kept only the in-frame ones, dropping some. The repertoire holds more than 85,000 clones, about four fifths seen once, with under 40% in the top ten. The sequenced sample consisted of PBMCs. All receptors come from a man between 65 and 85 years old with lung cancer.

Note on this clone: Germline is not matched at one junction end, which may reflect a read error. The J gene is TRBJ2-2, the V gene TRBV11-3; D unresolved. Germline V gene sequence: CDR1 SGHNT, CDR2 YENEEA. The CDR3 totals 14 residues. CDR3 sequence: CASSVDRNTGELFF. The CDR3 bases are TGTGCCAGCAGCGTAGACCGAAACACCGGGGAGCTGTTTTTT.

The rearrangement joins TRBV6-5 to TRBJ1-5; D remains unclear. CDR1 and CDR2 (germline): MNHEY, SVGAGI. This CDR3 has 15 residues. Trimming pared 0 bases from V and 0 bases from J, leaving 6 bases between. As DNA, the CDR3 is TGTGCCAGCAGTTACTCGGCGGATAGCAATCAGCCCCAGCATTTT. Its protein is CASSYSADSNQPQHF.

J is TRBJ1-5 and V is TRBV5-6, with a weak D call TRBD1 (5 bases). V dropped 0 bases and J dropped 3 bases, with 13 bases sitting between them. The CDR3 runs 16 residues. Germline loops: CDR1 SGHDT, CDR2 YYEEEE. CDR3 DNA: TGTGCCAGCAGCTTGGGCGGAGTGGGGCCCAATCAGCCCCAGCATTTT. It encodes CASSLGGVGPNQPQHF.

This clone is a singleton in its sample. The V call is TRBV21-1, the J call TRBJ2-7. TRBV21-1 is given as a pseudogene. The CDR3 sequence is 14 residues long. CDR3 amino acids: CASRAGTHLREQYF. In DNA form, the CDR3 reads TGTGCCAGCAGGGCCGGGACCCACCTACGAGAGCAGTACTTC.

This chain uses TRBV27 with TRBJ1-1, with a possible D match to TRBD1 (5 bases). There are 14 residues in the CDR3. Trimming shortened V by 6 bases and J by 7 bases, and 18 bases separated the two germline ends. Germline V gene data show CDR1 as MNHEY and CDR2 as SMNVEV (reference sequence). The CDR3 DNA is TGTGCCAGCAGCCCCGGGACCTTCTCAAATGAAGCTTTCTTT. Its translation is CASSPGTFSNEAFF.

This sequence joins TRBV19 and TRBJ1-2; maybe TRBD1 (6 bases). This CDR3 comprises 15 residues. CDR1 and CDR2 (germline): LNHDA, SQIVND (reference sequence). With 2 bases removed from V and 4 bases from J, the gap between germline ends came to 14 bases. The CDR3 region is CASSIRQGNPYGYTF. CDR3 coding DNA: TGTGCCAGTAGTATACGGCAGGGGAACCCCTATGGCTACACCTTC.

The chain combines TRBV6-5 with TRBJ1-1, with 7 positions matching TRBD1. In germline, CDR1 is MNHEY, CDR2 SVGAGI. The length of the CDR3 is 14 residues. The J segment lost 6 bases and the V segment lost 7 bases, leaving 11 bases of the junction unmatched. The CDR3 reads CASTIDRASAEAFF. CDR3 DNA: TGTGCCAGCACCATAGACAGGGCGAGCGCTGAAGCTTTCTTT.

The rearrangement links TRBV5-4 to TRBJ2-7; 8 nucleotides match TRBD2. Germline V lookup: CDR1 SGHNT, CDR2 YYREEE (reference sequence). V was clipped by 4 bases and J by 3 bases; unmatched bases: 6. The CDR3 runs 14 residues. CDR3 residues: CASSLPGTSYEQYF. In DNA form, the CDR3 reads TGTGCCAGCAGCCTTCCCGGGACTAGCTACGAGCAGTACTTC.

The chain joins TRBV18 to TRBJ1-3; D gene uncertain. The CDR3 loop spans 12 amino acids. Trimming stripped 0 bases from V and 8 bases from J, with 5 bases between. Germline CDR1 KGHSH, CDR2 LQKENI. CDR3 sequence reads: CASSPPLDTIYF. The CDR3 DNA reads TGTGCCAGCTCACCACCGCTGGACACCATATATTTT.

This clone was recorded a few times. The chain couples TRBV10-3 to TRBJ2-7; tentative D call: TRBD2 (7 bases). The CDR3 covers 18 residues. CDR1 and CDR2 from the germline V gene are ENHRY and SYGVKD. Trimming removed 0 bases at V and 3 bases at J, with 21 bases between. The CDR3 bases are TGTGCCATCAGTGAGTCCCCCCTGGGGGGGGGCAATCTCTACGAGCAGTACTTC. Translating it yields CAISESPLGGGNLYEQYF.